This T cell receptor (beta chain) was captured by sequencing in a study of cytomegalovirus exposure and HLA in healthy donors. Study-level results: Most sequenced TCRs were rare (though some public TCRs occurred in many donors). There were reportedly fewer N-insertions in an Asian-associated ancestry cluster than the roughly 700-donor mean, in a later analysis. Altogether, about 160 TCR beta chains were recorded as cytomegalovirus-associated.

The PCR used 60 Vbeta and 13 Jbeta primers. TCRdb's table, derived via immunoSEQ multiplex PCR, lists solely in-frame clones and lacks some. The sample holds about 140,000 clones; 70% are singletons and the top ten take approximately 1.6%. CDR1 and CDR2 from the germline V gene are SGHTA and FQGTGA. Trimming removed 0 bases from V and 6 bases from J, with 10 bases in between. The CDR3 consists of 14 residues. This clone showed up just a few times. The target antigen is unknown. The receptor comes from a woman aged 25 to 45 in good health and CMV-seronegative. The sample consisted of PBMCs. The rearrangement joins TRBV7-3 to TRBJ2-3, with D tentatively TRBD1 (6 bases). CDR3 coding DNA: TGTGCCAGCAGCTTAACCAGGGGAGACGATACGCAGTATTTT. This codes for CASSLTRGDDTQYF. Full variable domain (rest looked up from reference TRBV7-3 and TRBJ2-3): GAGVSQTPSNKVTEKGKYVELRCDPISGHTALYWYRQSLGQGPEFLIYFQGTGAADDSGLPNDRFFAVRPEGSVSTLKIQRTERGDSAVYLCASSLTRGDDTQYFGPGTRLTVL.